This T cell receptor (beta chain) derives from a study of blood T cell repertoires in COVID-19. The germline V gene has CDR1 MNHEY and CDR2 SMNVEV (reference sequence). The V gene lost 0 bases and the J gene lost 2 bases, with 8 bases spanning the gap. The CDR3 is made up of 16 amino acids. In the original processing: Amplified reference gene primers provided the basis for estimating nucleated cell counts. Profiling relied on immunoSEQ multiplex PCR, and the TCRdb table lists in-frame clones only, not all of them. Clone size and the V and J calls come from that table; the DNA yielded D and trimming. In the table there are tens of thousands of clones, over 65% of which are singletons.

The receptor's source is a man older than 75 with acute or convalescent COVID-19. The sequenced material came from peripheral blood. The chain combines TRBV27 with TRBJ2-6, with a tentative D call TRBD2 (6 bases). The CDR3 DNA sequence: TGTGCCAGCAGTTTATCGCGGGGAGCTGGGGCCAACGTCCTGACTTTC. Amino acid sequence: CASSLSRGAGANVLTF.